Listed here are 24 T cell receptor beta chains from one sample, sequenced in a study of shared clonotypes between healthy human individuals. The assay was immunoSEQ multiplex PCR, and TCRdb's table has in-frame clones only and misses some. The table has hundreds of thousands of clones, roughly 95% seen once. Naive CD8 cells, CD45RO-negative and positively selected for CCR7, excluded terminally differentiated effector memory CD45RA+ cells. What was sequenced was naive CD8+ T cells sorted from blood. The receptors come from a woman in her thirties in good health.

The genes are TRBV7-9 and TRBJ2-5; D possibly corresponds to TRBD1 (6 bases). Germline values: CDR1 SEHNR, CDR2 FQNEAQ (reference sequence). Trimming took off 5 bases at V and 2 bases at J, with 15 bases between the two ends. The CDR3 sequence is 15 residues long. The CDR3 region has the DNA TGTGCCAGCAGCGCGCCGGACAGACCTCAAGAGACCCAGTACTTC. Translated: CASSAPDRPQETQYF.

The J gene is TRBJ2-5, the V gene TRBV7-9, with D hard to call. V gave up 4 bases and J gave up 13 bases, with 16 bases separating them. In germline, CDR1 is SEHNR, CDR2 FQNEAQ (reference sequence). The length of the CDR3 is 12 residues. CDR3 nucleotides: TGTGCCAGCAGCTCCGGGTCCCTCGACCGGTACTTC. Amino acids: CASSSGSLDRYF.

The CDR3 spells CASSIITRNTGELFF. For the CDR3, the DNA is TGTGCCAGTAGTATAATTACCCGGAACACCGGGGAGCTGTTTTTT. The rearrangement joins TRBV19 to TRBJ2-2; D is unclear. This CDR3 has 15 amino acids. Germline-derived CDR1 and CDR2 are LNHDA and SQIVND (reference sequence). The V gene lost 2 bases and the J gene lost 1 base, with 8 bases spanning the gap.

Remarks on this clone: A much larger clone differs by one base, so this may be a read error. V usage is TRBV7-8 and J usage is TRBJ1-1; D unclear. Looked up from germline, CDR1 is SGHVS and CDR2 is FQNEAQ. V lost 2 bases and J 2 bases, leaving 0 bases between the germline ends. The CDR3 totals 11 residues. CDR3 residues: CASSLNTEAFF. The CDR3 DNA follows: TGTGCCAGCAGCTTAAACACTGAAGCTTTCTTT.

Remarks on this clone: An end of the junction differs from the germline gene, which may be a read error. The CDR3: CARRTSRRTGELFF. CDR3 nucleotides: TGTGCCAGGAGGACTAGCCGGAGGACCGGGGAGCTGTTTTTT. The chain uses TRBV30 and TRBJ2-2; 8 bases fit TRBD2. Germline lookup yields CDR1 GTSNPN and CDR2 SVGIG (reference sequence). The CDR3 covers 14 residues.

As concerns this clone: Other DNA sequences in this specimen translate into the identical CDR3. This chain joins TRBV7-9 and TRBJ2-7, with a weak D call TRBD2 (5 bases). V was shortened by 4 bases and J by 3 bases, with 7 bases between the two germline ends. This CDR3 region has 12 residues. The V gene's germline CDR1 is SEHNR and CDR2 FQNEAQ (reference sequence). The CDR3 is CASSSGNYEQYF. The CDR3 DNA sequence: TGTGCCAGCAGCTCGGGGAACTACGAGCAGTACTTC. Using reference TRBV7-9 and TRBJ2-7 for the parts outside the CDR3, the full variable domain is DTGVSQNPRHKITKRGQNVTFRCDPISEHNRLYWYRQTLGQGPEFLTYFQNEAQLEKSRLLSDRFSAERPKGSFSTLEIQRTEQGDSAMYLCASSSGNYEQYFGPGTRLTVT.

The V and J genes are TRBV6-5 and TRBJ1-5; maybe TRBD1 (6 bases). Germline-derived CDR1 and CDR2 are MNHEY and SVGAGI. The CDR3 spans 13 residues. The V gene lost 7 bases and the J gene lost 5 bases, with 12 bases spanning the gap. The DNA of the CDR3 is TGTGCCAGCACCCCCGGGGGCGATCAGCCCCAGCATTTT. It yields the protein CASTPGGDQPQHF.

A remark on this clone: This CDR3 is also generated by other DNA sequences in the sample. This chain links TRBV4-1 with TRBJ2-7, with TRBD2 matching over 11 bases. V shed 0 bases, J shed 0 bases, and the junction held 1 base outside the gene matches. This CDR3 has 16 residues. CDR1 is MGHRA, CDR2 YSYEKL, per germline. Here the CDR3 reads CASSQELAGGSYEQYF. The CDR3 DNA follows: TGCGCCAGCAGCCAAGAGCTAGCGGGAGGCTCCTACGAGCAGTACTTC.

This chain connects TRBV7-9 to TRBJ1-1; no reliable D call. Trimming left V 7 bases short and J 0 bases short, with 9 bases between. The CDR3 runs to 13 residues. The germline V gene has CDR1 SEHNR and CDR2 FQNEAQ (reference sequence). The CDR3: CASNSQMNTEAFF. Here the CDR3 DNA reads TGTGCCAGCAACTCCCAGATGAACACTGAAGCTTTCTTT.

V gene TRBV2 combines with J gene TRBJ2-2, with D possibly called TRBD1 or TRBD2 (5 bases each). Per the germline V gene, CDR1 is SNHLY and CDR2 is FYNNEI. Trimming left V 1 base short and J 0 bases short, with 6 bases between. This CDR3 spans 15 amino acids. The CDR3 protein is CASSEGGSNTGELFF. Written as DNA, the CDR3 is TGTGCCAGCAGTGAAGGGGGGTCGAACACCGGGGAGCTGTTTTTT.

The rearrangement links TRBV12-5 to TRBJ2-1; D call uncertain. With 1 base removed from V and 5 bases from J, the gap between germline ends came to 6 bases. This CDR3 contains 13 residues. Germline values: CDR1 LGHNT, CDR2 FRNRAP. In nucleotides, the CDR3 is TGTGCTAGTGGTTTGGGGCCCGACAATGAGCAGTTCTTC. Translating gives CASGLGPDNEQFF.

In nucleotides, the CDR3 is TGCAGCGTGGCAGTTCCGGGACAACTATACGAGCAGTACTTC. Translated, it gives CSVAVPGQLYEQYF. This chain links TRBV29-1 with TRBJ2-7, with TRBD1 as a possible D gene (6 bases). Per germline, CDR1 SQVTM and CDR2 ANQGSEA. V was clipped by 6 bases and J by 4 bases, with 19 bases between them. This CDR3 has 14 residues.

The chain combines TRBV28 with TRBJ2-5, with D possibly being TRBD1 (5 bases). The J call may be mistaken, given a closer DNA end match to TRBJ2-7. This CDR3 is 15 amino acids long. Germline V gene lookup returns CDR1 MDHEN and CDR2 SYDVKM. The CDR3, as DNA: TGTGCCAGCAGTCTAGGACACAGTAGCTCCTACGAGCAGTACTTC. Residues: CASSLGHSSSYEQYF.

The gene calls are TRBV4-1 and TRBJ1-5; D is uncertain. V shed 2 bases and J shed 3 bases, with 23 bases lying between them. Germline values: CDR1 MGHRA, CDR2 YSYEKL. The CDR3 runs to 19 residues. The CDR3 bases are TGCGCCAGCAGCCAAAAACGTGAGGACCGATATCTCCCCAATCAGCCCCAGCATTTT. Translation: CASSQKREDRYLPNQPQHF.

The chain recombines TRBV6-5 with TRBJ2-3; the D is unclear. CDR1 is MNHEY, CDR2 SVGAGI, per germline. CDR3 length: 15 amino acids. V lost 7 bases, J lost 0 bases, and 14 bases lay in between. CDR3 sequence: CASTLGYSSTDTQYF. The CDR3 bases are TGTGCCAGCACTTTGGGCTATTCTAGCACAGATACGCAGTATTTT.

This clone has just one count. The rearrangement uses TRBV27 and TRBJ1-4; 7 bases are shared with TRBD1. Unmatched junction bases numbered 16, after V lost 5 bases and J lost 10 bases. The CDR3 is 16 amino acids. In germline, CDR1 is MNHEY, CDR2 SMNVEV (reference sequence). CDR3 sequence reads: CASSPSVRGHIGKLFF. CDR3 coding DNA: TGTGCCAGCAGTCCCTCAGTGAGGGGGCATATAGGAAAACTGTTTTTT. The variable domain in full, completed from reference TRBV27 and TRBJ1-4, reads EAQVTQNPRYLITVTGKKLTVTCSQNMNHEYMSWYRQDPGLGLRQIYYSMNVEVTDKGDVPEGYKVSRKEKRNFPLILESPSPNQTSLYFCASSPSVRGHIGKLFFGSGTQLSVL.

The chain has TRBV28 and TRBJ2-7; 9 bases match TRBD2. V lost 4 bases and J lost 4; bases outside the gene matches: 5. Germline V CDR1 and CDR2: MDHEN, SYDVKM. CDR3 length: 14 amino acids. CDR3 DNA: TGTGCCAGCAGTTCCATGGGACTAGCTTACGAGCAGTACTTC. This encodes CASSSMGLAYEQYF. The entire variable domain, with the rest obtained from reference TRBV28 and TRBJ2-7, is as follows: DVKVTQSSRYLVKRTGEKVFLECVQDMDHENMFWYRQDPGLGLRLIYFSYDVKMKEKGDIPEGYSVSREKKERFSLILESASTNQTSMYLCASSSMGLAYEQYFGPGTRLTVT.

Concerning this clone: Other DNA sequences from this sample encode an identical CDR3 as well. The J gene is TRBJ2-7, the V gene TRBV10-1, with D unclear. Germline values: CDR1 WNHNN, CDR2 SYGVQD (reference sequence). The CDR3 totals 12 residues. Trimming pared 6 bases from V and 6 bases from J, leaving 12 bases between. The CDR3 here is CASSDRPSEQYF. The CDR3 DNA follows: TGCGCCAGCAGCGATCGCCCATCCGAGCAGTACTTC.

V gene TRBV7-5 combines with J gene TRBJ2-4; TRBD1 is the table's D call, not checked against the DNA. TRBV7-5 is recorded as a pseudogene. The CDR3 contains 14 residues. The CDR3: CVRSSGHRRNIQYF. The CDR3 region has the DNA TGTGTCAGAAGTTCGGGACACAGACGAAACATTCAGTACTTC.

This chain connects TRBV7-8 to TRBJ2-4; D call uncertain. V shed 1 base and J shed 8 bases, with 6 bases lying between them. Germline CDR1 SGHVS, CDR2 FQNEAQ. The CDR3 is made up of 12 amino acids. CDR3 DNA: TGTGCCAGCAGCTTAGACCGAGACATTCAGTACTTC. This gives the protein CASSLDRDIQYF. Complete variable domain (other parts from reference TRBV7-8 and TRBJ2-4): GAGVSQSPRYKVAKRGQDVALRCDPISGHVSLFWYQQALGQGPEFLTYFQNEAQLDKSGLPSDRFFAERPEGSVSTLKIQRTQQEDSAVYLCASSLDRDIQYFGAGTRLSVL.

This clone was recorded once. V and J are TRBV19 and TRBJ2-6, with D unresolved. The CDR3 is made up of 19 amino acids. The germline CDR1 and CDR2 sequences are LNHDA and SQIVND (reference sequence). Trimming shortened V by 7 bases and J by 1 base, and 23 bases separated the two germline ends. CDR3 residues: CASNRRAAVTDSGANVLTF. CDR3 coding DNA: TGTGCCAGTAACAGACGGGCAGCCGTAACCGATTCTGGGGCCAACGTCCTGACTTTC.

This chain uses TRBV4-1 with TRBJ1-5, with 9 bases lining up with TRBD1. Trimming took 3 bases from V and 0 from J; bases not matched to a gene: 9. The CDR3 totals 18 residues. From germline, CDR1 is MGHRA and CDR2 YSYEKL. The chain's CDR3 is CASSQAAGTGNSNQPQHF. The CDR3 DNA reads TGCGCCAGCAGCCAGGCCGCCGGGACAGGGAATAGCAATCAGCCCCAGCATTTT.

This chain links TRBV5-6 with TRBJ2-5; D tentatively reads TRBD1 or TRBD2 (5 bases each). The end of the DNA fits TRBJ2-7 better, so the J call may be wrong. The CDR3 has 13 amino acids. Germline CDR1 and CDR2: SGHDT and YYEEEE. The CDR3: CASSQRGDYEQYF. The CDR3, as DNA: TGTGCCAGCAGCCAACGAGGGGACTACGAGCAGTACTTC.

V and J are TRBV4-2 and TRBJ2-7, with TRBD1 matching over 10 bases. V shed 0 bases and J 4 bases; nucleotides not matched to a gene: 6. The CDR3 contains 16 residues. Germline CDR1 LGHNA, CDR2 YNFKEQ. CDR3 protein: CASSQDVGTGAYEQYF. In DNA form, the CDR3 reads TGTGCCAGCAGCCAAGATGTCGGGACAGGGGCTTACGAGCAGTACTTC.